This entry concerns a single T cell receptor beta chain. Germline CDR1 LNHDA, CDR2 SQIVND (reference sequence). The V and J ends lost 6 bases and 6 bases respectively, with 11 bases between them. CDR3 length: 13 residues. This entry is derived from a study of CD8 T cells in Susac syndrome. Random hexamers primed reverse transcription of 0.5 to 1 ug RNA. TCRdb used MiXCR to reprocess the immunoSEQ multiplex PCR reads, holding one entry per CDR3 protein. The sample gives over 150,000 distinct CDR3 sequences, about 94% of which show up once; around 0.094% is in the top ten. The J gene is TRBJ2-2, the V gene TRBV19; D is possibly TRBD1 (6 bases). Sequencing was performed on CD4+ T cells from PBMCs. The source is a human donor with Susac syndrome. The CDR3 is CASRTGTPGELFF. The CDR3 DNA is TGTGCCAGTAGGACCGGGACACCCGGGGAGCTGTTTTTT.